This T cell receptor beta chain was sequenced for a study of shared clonotypes between healthy human individuals. V lost 3 bases, J lost 4 bases, and 9 bases stayed unmatched. The CDR3 extends over 16 amino acids. Germline V gene sequence: CDR1 MNHNY, CDR2 SVGAGI (reference sequence). The repertoire was sequenced with immunoSEQ multiplex PCR; TCRdb's copy has only in-frame clones and lacks some. The table has more than 550,000 clones, 72% seen once. Source material: memory CD4+ T cells sorted from blood. Sample subset: CD45RA-negative fraction. The sequence came from a woman aged 25 to 39 in good health. This sequence joins TRBV6-6 and TRBJ1-1; TRBD1 matches at 9 bases. Written as DNA, the CDR3 is TGTGCCAGCAGTTATACGGGACAGGGAGGTCGCACTGAAGCTTTCTTT. Its protein is CASSYTGQGGRTEAFF.